The clone carrying this T cell receptor (beta chain) turned up a few times. Its antigen is not identified. The data belong to a study of post-analysis software for immune sequencing data. Across the study: Patients with relapsing-remitting, secondary progressive and progressive-relapsing multiple sclerosis courses were all represented. Study outcomes and limitations: Among multiple sclerosis patients, normalized Chao1 diversity was significantly below that of controls. Higher frequency in patients than in controls was seen for about five TRBV segments, with TRBV5-6, TRBV5-1 and TRBV20-1 among them. F measure grouped same-batch samples tightly together.

The germline CDR1 and CDR2 sequences are WNHNN and SYGVQD (reference sequence). V lost 2 bases and J 0 bases, leaving 14 bases between the germline ends. The length of the CDR3 is 17 residues. TCR beta cDNA libraries included unique molecular identifiers. TCRdb recomputed calls from the PCR reads with MiXCR, one row per CDR3 protein. The sample holds about 540,000 distinct CDR3 sequences, under 40% seen once. The chain couples TRBV10-1 to TRBJ2-4, with D perhaps TRBD2 (5 bases). The sequence came from a girl between 2 and 17 years old with multiple sclerosis. Material for sequencing was blood. Here the CDR3 DNA reads TGCGCCAGCAGTGAGACTTCCCCGGGGAAAGCCAAAAACATTCAGTACTTC. Its protein is CASSETSPGKAKNIQYF.